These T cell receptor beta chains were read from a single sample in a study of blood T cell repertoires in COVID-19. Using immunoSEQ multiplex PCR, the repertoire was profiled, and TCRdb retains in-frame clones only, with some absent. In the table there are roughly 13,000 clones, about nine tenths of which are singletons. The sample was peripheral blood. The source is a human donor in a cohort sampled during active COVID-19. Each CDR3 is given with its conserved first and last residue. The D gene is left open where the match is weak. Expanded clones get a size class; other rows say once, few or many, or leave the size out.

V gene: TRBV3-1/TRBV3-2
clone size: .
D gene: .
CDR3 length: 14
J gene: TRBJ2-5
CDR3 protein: CASSHRRASETQYF
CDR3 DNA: TGTGCCAGCAGCCATCGCAGGGCTTCAGAGACCCAGTACTTC

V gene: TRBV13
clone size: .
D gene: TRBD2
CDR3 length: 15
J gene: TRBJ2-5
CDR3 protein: CASSTRSGGGETQYF
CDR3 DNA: TGTGCCAGCAGCACCCGAAGCGGGGGAGGGGAGACCCAGTACTTC

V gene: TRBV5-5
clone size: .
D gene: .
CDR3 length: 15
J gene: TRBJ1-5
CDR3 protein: CASSQGTSLNQPQHF
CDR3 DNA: TGTGCCAGCAGCCAAGGGACATCCCTCAATCAGCCCCAGCATTTT

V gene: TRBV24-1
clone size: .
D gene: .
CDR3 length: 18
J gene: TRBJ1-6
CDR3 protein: CATSDSFPLGLPNSPLHF
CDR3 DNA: TGTGCCACCAGTGATTCGTTTCCTCTTGGACTCCCTAATTCACCCCTCCACTTT

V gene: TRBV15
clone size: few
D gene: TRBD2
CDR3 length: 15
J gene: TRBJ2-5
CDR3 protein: CATSRDAGGPKTQYF
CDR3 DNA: TGTGCCACCAGCAGAGACGCGGGGGGGCCGAAGACCCAGTACTTC

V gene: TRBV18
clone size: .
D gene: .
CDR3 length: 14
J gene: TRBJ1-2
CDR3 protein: CASSQQGLNYGYTF
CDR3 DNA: TGTGCCAGCTCACAACAGGGATTAAACTATGGCTACACCTTC

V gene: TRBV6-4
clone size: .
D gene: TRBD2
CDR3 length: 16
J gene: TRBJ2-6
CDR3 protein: CASTGGRSSGANVLTF
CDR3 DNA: TGTGCCAGTACTGGCGGGAGAAGCTCTGGGGCCAACGTCCTGACTTTC

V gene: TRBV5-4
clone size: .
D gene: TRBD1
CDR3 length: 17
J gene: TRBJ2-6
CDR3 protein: CASSLGQGSSGANVLTF
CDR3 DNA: TGTGCCAGCAGCCTGGGACAGGGGAGCTCTGGGGCCAACGTCCTGACTTTC

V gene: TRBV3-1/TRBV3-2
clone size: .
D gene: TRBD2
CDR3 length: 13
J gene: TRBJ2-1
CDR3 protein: CASSQDLAGGEFF
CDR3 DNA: TGTGCCAGCAGCCAAGATCTAGCGGGGGGCGAGTTCTTC

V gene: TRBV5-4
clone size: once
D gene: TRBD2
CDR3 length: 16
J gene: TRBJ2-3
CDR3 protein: CASSLEGLAGPDTQYF
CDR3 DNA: TGTGCCAGCAGCTTGGAGGGCCTAGCGGGGCCAGATACGCAGTATTTT

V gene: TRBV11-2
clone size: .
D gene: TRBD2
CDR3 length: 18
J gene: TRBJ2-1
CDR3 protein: CASSRGLAGPMGYNEQFF
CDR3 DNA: TGTGCCAGCAGCAGGGGACTAGCGGGACCTATGGGCTACAATGAGCAGTTCTTC

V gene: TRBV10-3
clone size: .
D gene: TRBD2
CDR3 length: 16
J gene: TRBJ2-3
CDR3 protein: CAISDGLAGRTDTQYF
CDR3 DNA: TGTGCCATCAGTGATGGACTAGCGGGCCGCACAGATACGCAGTATTTT

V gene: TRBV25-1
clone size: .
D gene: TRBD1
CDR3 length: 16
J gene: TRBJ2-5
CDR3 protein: CASSEYGRGRRETQYF
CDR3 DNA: TGTGCCAGCAGTGAATATGGCAGGGGGCGTAGAGAGACCCAGTACTTC

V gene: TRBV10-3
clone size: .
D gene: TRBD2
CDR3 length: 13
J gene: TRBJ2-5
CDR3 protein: CAIGASGEETQYF
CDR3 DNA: TGTGCCATCGGGGCTAGCGGGGAAGAGACCCAGTACTTC

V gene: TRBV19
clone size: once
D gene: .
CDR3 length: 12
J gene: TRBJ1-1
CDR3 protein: CASSKTGLEAFF
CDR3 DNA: TGTGCCAGTAGCAAGACAGGCCTTGAAGCTTTCTTT

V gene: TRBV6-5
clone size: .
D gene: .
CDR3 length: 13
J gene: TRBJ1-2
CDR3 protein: CASRTDSNYGYTF
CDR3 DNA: TGTGCCAGCAGGACGGACAGCAACTATGGCTACACCTTC

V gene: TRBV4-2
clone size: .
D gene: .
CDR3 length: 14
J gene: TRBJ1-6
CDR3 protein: CASSQGAGGSPLHF
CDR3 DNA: TGTGCCAGCAGCCAGGGCGCTGGGGGGTCACCCCTCCACTTT

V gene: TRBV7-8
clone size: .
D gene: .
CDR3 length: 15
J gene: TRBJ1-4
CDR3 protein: CASRPRQATNEKLFF
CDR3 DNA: TGTGCCAGCAGACCTCGACAGGCAACTAATGAAAAACTGTTTTTT

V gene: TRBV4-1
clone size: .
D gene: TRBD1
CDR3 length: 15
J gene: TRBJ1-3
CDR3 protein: CASSATGAPGNTIYF
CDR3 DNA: TGCGCCAGCAGTGCGACAGGGGCTCCCGGAAACACCATATATTTT

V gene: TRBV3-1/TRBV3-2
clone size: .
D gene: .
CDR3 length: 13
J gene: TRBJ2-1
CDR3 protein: CASSRSRYNEQFF
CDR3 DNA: TGTGCCAGCAGCCGGTCGAGGTACAATGAGCAGTTCTTC

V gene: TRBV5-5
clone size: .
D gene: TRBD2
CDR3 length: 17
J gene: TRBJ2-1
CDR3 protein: CASSPGLAGVVGKEQFF
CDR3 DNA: TGTGCCAGCAGCCCCGGACTAGCGGGAGTAGTAGGCAAGGAGCAGTTCTTC

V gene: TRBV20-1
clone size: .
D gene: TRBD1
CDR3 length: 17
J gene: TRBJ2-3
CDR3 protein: CSASRGQVLELSDTQYF
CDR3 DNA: TGCAGTGCTAGTAGGGGGCAGGTTCTTGAATTATCAGATACGCAGTATTTT

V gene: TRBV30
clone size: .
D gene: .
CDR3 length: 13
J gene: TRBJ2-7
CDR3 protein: CAWGGGLTYEQYF
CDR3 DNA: TGTGCCTGGGGGGGAGGACTTACCTACGAGCAGTACTTC

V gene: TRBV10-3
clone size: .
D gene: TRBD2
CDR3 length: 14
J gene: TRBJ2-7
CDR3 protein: CAISRAGTNYEQYF
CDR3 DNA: TGTGCCATCTCCCGGGCAGGGACTAACTACGAGCAGTACTTC

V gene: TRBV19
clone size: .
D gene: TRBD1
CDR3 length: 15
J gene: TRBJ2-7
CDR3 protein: CASSAGTAVTYEQYF
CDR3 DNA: TGTGCCAGTAGTGCCGGGACAGCAGTTACCTACGAGCAGTACTTC

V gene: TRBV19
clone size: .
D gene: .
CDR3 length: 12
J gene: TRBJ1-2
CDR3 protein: CASSQLYYGYTF
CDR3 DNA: TGTGCCAGTAGTCAATTGTACTATGGCTACACCTTC

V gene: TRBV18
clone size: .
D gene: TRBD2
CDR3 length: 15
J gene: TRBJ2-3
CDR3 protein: CASSPSRGGTDTQYF
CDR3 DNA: TGTGCCAGCTCACCCTCTCGGGGGGGCACAGATACGCAGTATTTT

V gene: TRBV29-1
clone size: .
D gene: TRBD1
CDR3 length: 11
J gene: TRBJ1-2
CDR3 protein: CSGTGGDGYTF
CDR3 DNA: TGCAGCGGGACAGGGGGCGATGGCTACACCTTC

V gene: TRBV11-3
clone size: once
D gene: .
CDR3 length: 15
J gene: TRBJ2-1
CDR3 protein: CASSLDGTYYNEQFF
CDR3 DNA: TGTGCCAGCAGCTTAGATGGGACTTACTACAATGAGCAGTTCTTC

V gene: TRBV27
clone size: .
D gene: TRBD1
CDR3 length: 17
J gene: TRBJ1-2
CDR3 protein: CASSSPLGGQDVQGYTF
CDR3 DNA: TGTGCCAGCAGTTCCCCCCTTGGAGGACAGGATGTTCAGGGCTACACCTTC

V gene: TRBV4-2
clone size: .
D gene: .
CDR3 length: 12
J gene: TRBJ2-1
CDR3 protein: CASEGVGNEQFF
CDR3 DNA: TGTGCCAGCGAAGGAGTTGGGAATGAGCAGTTCTTC

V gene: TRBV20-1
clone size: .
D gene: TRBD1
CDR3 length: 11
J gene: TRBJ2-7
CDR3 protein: CSGQGRDEQYF
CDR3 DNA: TGCAGCGGACAGGGACGGGACGAGCAGTACTTC

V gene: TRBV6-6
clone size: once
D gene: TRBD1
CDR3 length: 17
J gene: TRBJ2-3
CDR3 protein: CASSHSGQGVRTDTQYF
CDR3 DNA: TGTGCCAGCAGTCATTCGGGACAGGGGGTTCGAACAGATACGCAGTATTTT

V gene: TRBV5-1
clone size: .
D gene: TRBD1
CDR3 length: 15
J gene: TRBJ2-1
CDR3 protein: CASSLGGTGHSEQFF
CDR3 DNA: TGCGCCAGCAGCTTGGGCGGGACAGGACATAGTGAGCAGTTCTTC

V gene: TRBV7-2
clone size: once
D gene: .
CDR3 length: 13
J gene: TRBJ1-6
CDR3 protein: CASSLAQDSPLHF
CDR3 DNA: TGTGCCAGCAGCTTAGCTCAGGATTCACCCCTCCACTTT

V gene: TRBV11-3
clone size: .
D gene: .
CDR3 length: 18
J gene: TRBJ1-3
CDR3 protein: CASSLDPEGGYRGNTIYF
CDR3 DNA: TGTGCCAGCAGCTTAGATCCCGAAGGGGGATATCGTGGAAACACCATATATTTT

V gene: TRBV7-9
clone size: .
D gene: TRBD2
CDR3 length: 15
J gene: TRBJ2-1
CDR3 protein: CASSLLAGGSDEQFF
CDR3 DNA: TGTGCCAGCAGCCTACTAGCGGGAGGGAGCGATGAGCAGTTCTTC

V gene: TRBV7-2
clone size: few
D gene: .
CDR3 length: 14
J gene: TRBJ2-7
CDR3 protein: CASSWREAGYEQYF
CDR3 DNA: TGTGCCAGCAGCTGGAGGGAGGCTGGATACGAGCAGTACTTC

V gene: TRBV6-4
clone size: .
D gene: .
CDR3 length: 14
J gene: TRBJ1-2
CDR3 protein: CASSLSGALGGYTF
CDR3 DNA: TGTGCCAGCAGTCTTTCTGGGGCACTGGGCGGCTACACCTTC

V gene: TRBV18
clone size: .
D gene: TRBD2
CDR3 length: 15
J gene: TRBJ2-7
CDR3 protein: CASSPRTSGAYEQYF
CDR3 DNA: TGTGCCAGCTCACCAAGGACTAGCGGTGCCTACGAGCAGTACTTC

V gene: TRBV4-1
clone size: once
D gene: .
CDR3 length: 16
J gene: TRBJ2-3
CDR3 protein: CASSQGSGPPTDTQYF
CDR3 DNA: TGCGCCAGCAGCCAAGGGAGCGGACCTCCCACAGATACGCAGTATTTT

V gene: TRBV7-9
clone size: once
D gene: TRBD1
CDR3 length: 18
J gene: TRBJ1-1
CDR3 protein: CASSSPTGGGELGTEAFF
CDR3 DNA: TGTGCCAGCAGCTCCCCGACAGGGGGCGGGGAACTGGGCACTGAAGCTTTCTTT

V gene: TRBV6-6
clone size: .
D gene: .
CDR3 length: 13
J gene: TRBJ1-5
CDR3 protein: CAVRGGNNQPQHF
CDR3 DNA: TGTGCCGTAAGGGGGGGGAACAATCAGCCCCAGCATTTT

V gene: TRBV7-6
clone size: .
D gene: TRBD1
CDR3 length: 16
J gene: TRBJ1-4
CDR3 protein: CASSLASGGNNEKLFF
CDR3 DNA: TGTGCCAGCAGCTTAGCCTCAGGGGGCAACAATGAAAAACTGTTTTTT

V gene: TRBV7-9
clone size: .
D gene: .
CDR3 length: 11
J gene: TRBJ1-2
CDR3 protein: CASSAQNGYTF
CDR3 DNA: TGTGCCAGCAGCGCACAGAATGGCTACACCTTC